These 20 T cell receptor beta chains were all obtained from the same sample, sequenced in a study of PD-L1 blockade in urothelial cancer. The time point is: pretreatment peripheral blood. The repertoire was sequenced with immunoSEQ multiplex PCR; TCRdb's copy has only in-frame clones and lacks some. The sample shows some 63,000 clones, more than 80% of them seen only once. The sequences come from PBMCs, collected around atezolizumab (anti-PD-L1) treatment. Receptor source: a man in his 70s with urothelial cancer.

The genes are TRBV7-3 and TRBJ2-3, with D perhaps matching TRBD2 (6 bases). With 4 bases removed from V and 5 bases from J, the gap between germline ends came to 13 bases. Germline V gene lookup returns CDR1 SGHTA and CDR2 FQGTGA. The CDR3 runs to 14 residues. The CDR3 DNA is TGTGCCAGCAGCTCAAGATCAGCGGGAGATACGCAGTATTTT. Its translation: CASSSRSAGDTQYF.

V is TRBV6-6 and J is TRBJ1-3; tentative D call: TRBD1 (5 bases). CDR3 length: 15 amino acids. V shed 0 bases and J shed 4 bases, with 10 bases lying between them. Germline CDR1 reads MNHNY; CDR2 reads SVGAGI (reference sequence). CDR3 sequence: CASSYSETAGNTIYF. The CDR3 nucleotides read TGTGCCAGCAGTTACTCGGAGACAGCCGGAAACACCATATATTTT.

J is TRBJ2-2 and V is TRBV19; D unclear. The CDR3 has 13 residues. V was trimmed by 4 bases and J by 3 bases, leaving 6 bases between them. Germline V CDR1 and CDR2: LNHDA, SQIVND (reference sequence). This CDR3 is CASSTRYTGELFF. Written as DNA, the CDR3 is TGTGCCAGTAGTACCCGTTACACCGGGGAGCTGTTTTTT.

The rearrangement uses TRBV19 and TRBJ1-5, with D unclear. The CDR3 spans 15 residues. The germline V gene encodes CDR1 LNHDA and CDR2 SQIVND (reference sequence). Trimming stripped 0 bases from V and 0 bases from J, with 6 bases between. CDR3 sequence (DNA): TGTGCCAGTAGTATAGAACTCTTTAGCAATCAGCCCCAGCATTTT. This translates into CASSIELFSNQPQHF.

The chain recombines TRBV5-4 with TRBJ2-1, with D perhaps matching TRBD1 (5 bases). The CDR3 is 12 amino acids. The V gene's germline CDR1 is SGHNT and CDR2 YYREEE (reference sequence). Trimming removed 7 bases at V and 5 bases at J, with 10 bases between. CDR3 DNA: TGTGCCAGCGGATTACAGGACAATGAGCAGTTCTTC. This translates into CASGLQDNEQFF.

The rearrangement uses TRBV11-2 and TRBJ2-5; D possibly corresponds to TRBD2 (6 bases). The ends were cut back, 5 bases at V and 4 bases at J, with 14 bases in the middle. The CDR3 loop spans 14 amino acids. Germline lookup yields CDR1 SGHAT and CDR2 FQNNGV. The CDR3 sequence: CASSPQRELETQYF. CDR3 coding DNA: TGTGCCAGCAGCCCCCAACGGGAGTTAGAGACCCAGTACTTC.

The rearrangement uses TRBV6-1 and TRBJ2-1; 8 nucleotides align to TRBD2. The CDR3 extends over 18 amino acids. Looked up from germline, CDR1 is MNHNS and CDR2 is SASEGT. The V and J ends lost 1 base and 2 bases, in that order; junction bases with no gene match: 10. CDR3 sequence: CASSEEGVAGLAYNEQFF. The DNA of the CDR3 is TGTGCCAGCAGTGAAGAAGGGGTAGCGGGATTGGCCTACAATGAGCAGTTCTTC.

The chain employs TRBV2 and TRBJ2-5, with 8 nucleotides matching TRBD1. The CDR3 sequence is 12 residues long. CDR1 and CDR2 from the germline V gene are SNHLY and FYNNEI. J lost 5 bases, V lost 10 bases, and 6 bases had no gene match. CDR3 sequence reads: CATEDRDETQYF. As DNA, the CDR3 is TGTGCCACAGAGGACAGGGACGAGACCCAGTACTTC.

The J gene is TRBJ2-7, the V gene TRBV19; 10 bases are a match to TRBD2. J lost 2 bases, V lost 5 bases, and 12 bases had no gene match. In germline, CDR1 is LNHDA, CDR2 SQIVND (reference sequence). The CDR3 is made up of 17 amino acids. The CDR3 sequence: CASSLTRTSGEAYEQYF. The CDR3 bases are TGTGCCAGTAGTTTAACTCGGACTAGCGGTGAGGCCTACGAGCAGTACTTC.

This clone was seen more than once but under ten times. This CDR3 is CASNRQGNTGELFF. As DNA, the CDR3 is TGTGCCAGCAACAGACAGGGGAACACCGGGGAGCTGTTTTTT. V and J are TRBV9 and TRBJ2-2; TRBD1 agrees at 7 bases. Germline assignment: CDR1 SGDLS and CDR2 YYNGEE. The CDR3 loop spans 14 amino acids. The ends lost 6 bases at V and 1 base at J; junction bases unmatched: 3.

The CDR3 loop is CASSWTSGGETQYF. For the CDR3, the DNA is TGCGCCAGCAGCTGGACTAGCGGGGGAGAGACCCAGTACTTC. The rearrangement uses TRBV5-1 and TRBJ2-5, with 13 bases identical to TRBD2. The V segment lost 3 bases and the J segment 4 bases; nucleotides outside the gene matches: 0. CDR1 is SGHRS, CDR2 YFSETQ, per germline. CDR3 length: 14 amino acids.

The V gene is TRBV4-1, the J gene TRBJ1-2; 9 bases are shared with TRBD1. Trimming removed 4 bases from V and 4 bases from J; junction bases left unmatched: 7. The CDR3 spans 15 residues. Germline assignment: CDR1 MGHRA and CDR2 YSYEKL. The CDR3 nucleotides read TGCGCCAGCAGCCTCGTGGGACAGGGCGTCTATGGCTACACCTTC. Translated: CASSLVGQGVYGYTF.

This chain uses TRBV5-4 with TRBJ2-1; perhaps TRBD1 as D (6 bases). Looked up from germline, CDR1 is SGHNT and CDR2 is YYREEE (reference sequence). The CDR3 is 13 amino acids. V was cut by 6 bases and J by 5 bases, with 12 bases left in between. DNA of the CDR3: TGTGCCAGCATCCAAACAGGGAACAATGAGCAGTTCTTC. It encodes CASIQTGNNEQFF.

The J gene is TRBJ1-1, the V gene TRBV2; 7 bases are shared with TRBD1. The CDR3 totals 12 residues. CDR1 is SNHLY, CDR2 FYNNEI, per germline. With V trimmed by 11 bases and J by 7 bases, 10 bases remained unmatched. The CDR3 sequence: CASRGWDSEAFF. The CDR3 DNA reads TGTGCCTCCCGAGGCTGGGACAGTGAAGCTTTCTTT.

The chain has TRBV19 and TRBJ1-3; D might be TRBD1 (6 bases). Germline CDR1 is LNHDA and CDR2 is SQIVND (reference sequence). CDR3 length equals 16 residues. Trimming removed 3 bases from V and 6 bases from J, with 18 bases in between. The CDR3, as DNA: TGTGCCAGTAGTATCAGGGGCCTTCGAGAGGCAAACACCATATATTTT. Translation gives CASSIRGLREANTIYF.

This sequence joins TRBV10-3 and TRBJ2-7, with a tentative D call TRBD2 (6 bases). V was clipped by 4 bases and J by 9 bases, with 16 bases between them. Germline assignment: CDR1 ENHRY and CDR2 SYGVKD. This CDR3 comprises 13 residues. CDR3 bases: TGTGCCATCAGTGGGGGACTTGAGGGTTTGCAGTACTTC. Translation gives CAISGGLEGLQYF.

CDR3 region: CASRTGTYNEQFF. DNA for the CDR3: TGCGCCAGCCGGACAGGGACCTACAATGAGCAGTTCTTC. V is TRBV10-2 and J is TRBJ2-1, with 8 bases aligning to TRBD1. Germline V lookup: CDR1 WSHSY, CDR2 SAAADI. This CDR3 has 13 amino acids. V trimming: 8 bases; J trimming: 2 bases; junction bases outside the gene matches: 2.

This clone has just a few counts. V is TRBV18 and J is TRBJ2-2; 7 nucleotides align to TRBD2. The CDR3 covers 13 residues. The germline V gene has CDR1 KGHSH and CDR2 LQKENI. The trim removed 5 bases at V and 4 bases at J, leaving 1 base unmatched. DNA for the CDR3: TGTGCCAGCTCAACTAGCGCCACCGGGGAGCTGTTTTTT. Translation gives CASSTSATGELFF.

J is TRBJ1-6 and V is TRBV2; 7 bases are a match to TRBD1. Per germline, CDR1 SNHLY and CDR2 FYNNEI. The CDR3 sequence is 15 residues long. After removal of 8 bases from V and 7 bases from J, the junction contained 11 bases not matched to a gene. DNA for the CDR3: TGTGCCAGCTCTCTGCCGGGACAGCAAAATTCACCCCTCCACTTT. It translates to CASSLPGQQNSPLHF.

This clone was recorded once. This sequence joins TRBV14 and TRBJ2-3, with 8 bases lining up with TRBD2. Unmatched junction bases numbered 7, after V lost 4 bases and J lost 4 bases. Germline V gives CDR1 SGHDN, CDR2 FVKESK. The CDR3 totals 15 residues. The chain's CDR3 is CASSPGGGRADTQYF. As DNA, the CDR3 is TGTGCCAGCAGCCCCGGCGGGGGGAGGGCAGATACGCAGTATTTT.